The clone carrying this T cell receptor beta chain was seen at least ten times. This sample stems from a study of T-cell reconstitution after alpha-beta-depleted transplantation in children. Using unique molecular identifiers, the investigators prepared the TCRbeta library. In TCRdb, the PCR reads were re-called with MiXCR into one record per CDR3 protein. Of 40,000 to 55,000 distinct CDR3 sequences in the sample, 9.2% are singletons; the top ten hold approximately 25%. Trimming cost V 3 bases and J 4 bases, with 10 bases left between them. CDR3 length: 14 residues. Germline CDR1 reads SGHTA; CDR2 reads FQGNSA.

This sample comprised PBMCs, mostly from graft donor cells, obtained 60 days after TCRalphabeta/CD19-depleted stem cell transplant. This sequence originates from a male patient aged 2 to 9 who had a stem cell transplant for chronic granulomatous disease, so the T cells may come from the graft donor. The rearrangement uses TRBV7-2 and TRBJ1-3; a possible D gene is TRBD1 (6 bases). The CDR3, as DNA: TGTGCCAGCAGCTTGAACAGGGAAGGAAACACCATATATTTT. It encodes CASSLNREGNTIYF.